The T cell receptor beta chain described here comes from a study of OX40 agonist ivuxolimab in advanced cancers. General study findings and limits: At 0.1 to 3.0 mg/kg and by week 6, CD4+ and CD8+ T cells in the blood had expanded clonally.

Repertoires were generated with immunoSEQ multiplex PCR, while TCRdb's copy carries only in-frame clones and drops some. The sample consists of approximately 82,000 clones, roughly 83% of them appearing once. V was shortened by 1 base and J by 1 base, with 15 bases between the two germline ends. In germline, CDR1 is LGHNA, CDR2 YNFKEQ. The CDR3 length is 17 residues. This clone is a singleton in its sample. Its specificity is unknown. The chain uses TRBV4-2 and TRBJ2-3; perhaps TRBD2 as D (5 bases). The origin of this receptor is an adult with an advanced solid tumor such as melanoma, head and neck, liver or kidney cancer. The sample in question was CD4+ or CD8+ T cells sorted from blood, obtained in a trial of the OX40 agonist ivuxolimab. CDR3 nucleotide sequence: TGTGCCAGCAGCCAAGTAGGGAATAGCGAAGGCACAGATACGCAGTATTTT. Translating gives CASSQVGNSEGTDTQYF.